The clone carrying this TCR beta chain was picked up one time. These data come from a study of blood T cell repertoires in COVID-19. Overall study context: Collection of acute and convalescent COVID-19 samples took place in the United States, Italy and Spain. Nucleic acid was either cDNA or gDNA, and it came from T cells, B-cell-depleted T cells, or PBMCs.

Trimming shortened V by 0 bases and J by 1 base, and 8 bases separated the two germline ends. The CDR3 is made up of 15 amino acids. CDR1 KGHSH and CDR2 LQKENI come from the germline V gene. How the authors handled the data: Amplification of reference gene primers provided the estimated nucleated cell counts. The assay was immunoSEQ multiplex PCR, and TCRdb's table has in-frame clones only and misses some. V and J calls and clone size are those listed in that table; D and trimming were worked out from the DNA. The data show around 26,000 clones, roughly 90% seen once. The V and J genes are TRBV18 and TRBJ2-3; D uncertain. The specimen was peripheral blood. The source of this sequence is a human donor in a cohort sampled during active COVID-19. Written as DNA, the CDR3 is TGTGCCAGCTCACCACCGCCACTGGGCACAGATACGCAGTATTTT. It translates to CASSPPPLGTDTQYF. The variable domain in full, with the rest retrieved from reference TRBV18 and TRBJ2-3, is NAGVMQNPRHLVRRRGQEARLRCSPMKGHSHVYWYRQLPEEGLKFMVYLQKENIIDESGMPKERFSAEFPKEGPSILRIQQVVRGDSAAYFCASSPPPLGTDTQYFGPGTRLTVL.